The rows below give T cell receptor beta chains drawn from one sample of a study of OX40 agonist ivuxolimab in advanced cancers. Using immunoSEQ multiplex PCR, the repertoire was profiled, and TCRdb retains in-frame clones only, with some absent. The table records approximately 60,000 clones, roughly four fifths of them present only once. This sample comprised CD4+ or CD8+ T cells sorted from blood, obtained in a trial of the OX40 agonist ivuxolimab. The receptor set was obtained from an adult with an advanced solid tumor such as melanoma, head and neck, liver or kidney cancer. Each CDR3 is given with its conserved first and last residue. Each record gives: V gene, D gene, J gene, clone size, CDR3 DNA, CDR3 protein. D genes are given only for firm matches. A row's size may be missing; if present it is once, few, many or a size class.

>TRBV30|NA|TRBJ1-2|NA
TGTGCCTGGACCCGAACGGGGCAGGCTAACTATGGCTACACCTTC
CAWTRTGQANYGYTF
>TRBV6-6|NA|TRBJ1-1|NA
TGTGCCAGCAGTTACGATCGGCAGAACACTGAAGCTTTCTTT
CASSYDRQNTEAFF
>TRBV2|NA|TRBJ1-6|few
TGTGCCAGCAGTCCGGGACCGGGCAGTAATTCACCCCTCCACTTT
CASSPGPGSNSPLHF
>TRBV7-6|NA|TRBJ2-5|NA
TGTGCCAGCAGCCCCACCAGGACTTCCCAAAAGGAGACCCAGTACTTC
CASSPTRTSQKETQYF
>TRBV2|NA|TRBJ1-2|NA
TGTGCCAGCAGTGAAAGGTCAGGATATAACTATGGCTACACCTTC
CASSERSGYNYGYTF
>TRBV5-1|NA|TRBJ2-3|NA
TGCGCCAGCGGGGATCCTAGCACAGATACGCAGTATTTT
CASGDPSTDTQYF
>TRBV7-9|TRBD1|TRBJ1-5|NA
TGTGCCAGCAGCCCGGGACAGGGAGTATTGAACAATCAGCCCCAGCATTTT
CASSPGQGVLNNQPQHF
>TRBV27|NA|TRBJ1-2|NA
TGTGCCAGCAGTAATAGGGACTTAAGGGGCTACACCTTC
CASSNRDLRGYTF
>TRBV5-5|NA|TRBJ2-1|NA
TGTGCCAGCAGCTTGGATGGAGGGTCAAGGAATGAGCAGTTCTTC
CASSLDGGSRNEQFF
>TRBV5-8|TRBD1|TRBJ1-2|NA
TGTGCCAGCAGCACATATGGGACAGTGCGTGGCTACACCTTC
CASSTYGTVRGYTF
>TRBV4-2|TRBD2|TRBJ2-2|NA
TGTGCCAGCAGCCTCCGGACTAGCGGGGGACAAAACACCGGGGAGCTGTTTTTT
CASSLRTSGGQNTGELFF
>TRBV2|TRBD1|TRBJ2-7|NA
TGTGCCAGCAGACGGGGACAGGGCAACGAGCAGTACTTC
CASRRGQGNEQYF
>TRBV5-6|NA|TRBJ1-1|NA
TGTGCCAGCAGCTCCTTAGGGACATTGAACACTGAAGCTTTCTTT
CASSSLGTLNTEAFF
>TRBV4-1|TRBD1|TRBJ1-1|NA
TGCGCCAGCAGCCAAGATCGAGGACAGGCGCTCTTGAACACTGAAGCTTTCTTT
CASSQDRGQALLNTEAFF
>TRBV5-4|NA|TRBJ1-6|NA
TGTGCCAGCAGCTTGGACCTTGGGTTAGTCCACTTT
CASSLDLGLVHF
>TRBV7-2|NA|TRBJ1-4|NA
TGTGCCAGCAGTAAACAACAGGGTACTAATGAAAAACTGTTTTTT
CASSKQQGTNEKLFF
>TRBV5-1|NA|TRBJ1-1|NA
TGCGCCAGCAGCTTGACAGGGCCTATGAACACTGAAGCTTTCTTT
CASSLTGPMNTEAFF
>TRBV6-6|NA|TRBJ1-5|few
TGTGCCAGCAGTATGACGGATTCCGGTCAGCCCCAGCATTTT
CASSMTDSGQPQHF
>TRBV4-3|TRBD1|TRBJ2-7|NA
TGCGCCAGCAGCCAGGACCGGACAGGCTACTCCTACGAGCAGTACTTC
CASSQDRTGYSYEQYF
>TRBV29-1|NA|TRBJ1-1|NA
TGCAGCACTTTAGCCCATCGGGGGACTGAAGCTTTCTTT
CSTLAHRGTEAFF
>TRBV27|NA|TRBJ1-2|NA
TGTGCCAGCAGTTTAATCCCGTTGGGGGACTATGGCTACACCTTC
CASSLIPLGDYGYTF
>TRBV10-3|TRBD1|TRBJ2-7|NA
TGTGCCATCAGTGTGGGACAGGACTTGAACGAGCAGTACTTC
CAISVGQDLNEQYF
>TRBV7-8|TRBD1|TRBJ2-2|NA
TGTGCCAGCAGCCGGACAGGGGTGAACACCGGGGAGCTGTTTTTT
CASSRTGVNTGELFF
>TRBV5-5|NA|TRBJ1-2|NA
TGTGCCAGCAGCCCTGACAGGCTAGAGGGCTACACCTTC
CASSPDRLEGYTF
>TRBV19|TRBD1|TRBJ1-1|NA
TGTGCCAGTAGTACCTCCACGGGACAGGGGCACATGAACACTGAAGCTTTCTTT
CASSTSTGQGHMNTEAFF
>TRBV7-2|NA|TRBJ1-1|NA
TGTGCCAGCAGCTTCCCTCCGAACGTGCTAGCTTTCTTT
CASSFPPNVLAFF
>TRBV18|NA|TRBJ1-4|NA
TGTGCCAGCTCACAAACGGACAGCCCAAATGAAAAACTGTTTTTT
CASSQTDSPNEKLFF
>TRBV10-3|NA|TRBJ1-6|NA
TGTGCCATCAGTGGGGGCAGGGATAATTCACCCCTCCACTTT
CAISGGRDNSPLHF
>TRBV4-3|NA|TRBJ2-3|NA
TGCGCCAGCAGCCTCTGTGCTTTGGGGACAGATACGCAGTATTTT
CASSLCALGTDTQYF
>TRBV28|NA|TRBJ2-7|once
TGTGCCAGCAGATCCACAGGGCCCTCCTACGAGCAGTACTTC
CASRSTGPSYEQYF
>TRBV7-9|NA|TRBJ2-3|NA
TGTGCCAGCAGCCCCTCGGGTGACATTCGCACAGATACGCAGTATTTT
CASSPSGDIRTDTQYF
>TRBV6-1|NA|TRBJ2-1|NA
TGTGCCAGCAGTGAAGCGCTGGGGGCCTCCTACAATGAGCAGTTCTTC
CASSEALGASYNEQFF
>TRBV6-5|NA|TRBJ1-3|NA
TGTGCCAGCACGACAGTAGCCTCTGGAAACACCATATATTTT
CASTTVASGNTIYF
>TRBV5-8|NA|TRBJ1-3|NA
TGTGCCAGCAGCGGGAAAAGGAACACCATATATTTT
CASSGKRNTIYF
>TRBV4-3|NA|TRBJ1-2|NA
TGCGCCAGCAGCCAACCGTCCGGGTATGGCTACACCTTC
CASSQPSGYGYTF
>TRBV13|TRBD1|TRBJ1-1|NA
TGTGCCAGCAGTCAAATGGGGCCATTGACAGGGATGAACACTGAAGCTTTCTTT
CASSQMGPLTGMNTEAFF
>TRBV9|NA|TRBJ2-1|NA
TGTGCCAGCAGCGTGGGACCGGTTCATGAGCAGTTCTTC
CASSVGPVHEQFF
>TRBV5-5|NA|TRBJ2-3|NA
TGTGCCAGCAGCTTGTATGCCAGTTTCACAGATACGCAGTATTTT
CASSLYASFTDTQYF
>TRBV19|NA|TRBJ2-2|NA
TGTGCCAGTAGTATTACAGGGAACACCGGGGAGCTGTTTTTT
CASSITGNTGELFF
>TRBV7-9|TRBD2|TRBJ2-3|NA
TGTGCCAGCAGCGTAGCGGGGAGCCCCACAGATACGCAGTATTTT
CASSVAGSPTDTQYF
>TRBV7-6|TRBD2|TRBJ2-5|NA
TGTGCCAGCAACATCGGCGGGGGGTACCAAGAGACCCAGTACTTC
CASNIGGGYQETQYF
>TRBV4-1|NA|TRBJ2-7|NA
TGCGCCAGCAACCAAATTAATCTGGGGTTTGCGGACGAGCAGTACTTC
CASNQINLGFADEQYF
>TRBV7-3|NA|TRBJ2-1|NA
TGTGCCAGCAGCCGAAACGCCCGGGGTAAATACAATGAGCAGTTCTTC
CASSRNARGKYNEQFF
>TRBV4-2|TRBD2|TRBJ2-3|NA
TGTGCCAGCAGCCTGCAGGGGCAAACTAGCGGGCGCACAGATACGCAGTATTTT
CASSLQGQTSGRTDTQYF
>TRBV7-9|NA|TRBJ1-1|NA
TGTGCCAGCAGCTTAAAGTGGAACACTGAAGCTTTCTTT
CASSLKWNTEAFF
>TRBV18|NA|TRBJ2-3|once
TGTGCCAGCTCACCAATACGATCGGGGGGCTCCACAGATACGCAGTATTTT
CASSPIRSGGSTDTQYF
>TRBV29-1|NA|TRBJ2-7|NA
TGCAGCGTTGTTCTCCCTGGGTACGAGCAGTACTTC
CSVVLPGYEQYF
>TRBV5-1|NA|TRBJ1-2|NA
TGCGCCAGCAAAGACAGAGCCGATGGGAACCGCTATGGCTACACCTTC
CASKDRADGNRYGYTF
>TRBV19|TRBD1|TRBJ2-7|NA
TGTGCCAGTAGTCCCCGGGACAGGGGATCTTCCTACGAGCAGTACTTC
CASSPRDRGSSYEQYF
>TRBV7-8|TRBD2|TRBJ2-5|NA
TGTGCCAGCACGAAAACTAGCGGGGGCCATCGGGGAGAGACCCAGTACTTC
CASTKTSGGHRGETQYF
>TRBV6-5|NA|TRBJ1-5|NA
TGTGCCAGCAGGGAGGGGCCTTTAATCAATCAGCCCCAGCATTTT
CASREGPLINQPQHF
>TRBV7-7|TRBD1|TRBJ2-7|medium-sized
TGTGCCAGCAGCCCACGACAGGGAGCCTATGAGCAGTACTTC
CASSPRQGAYEQYF
>TRBV27|NA|TRBJ1-1|NA
TGTGCCAGCAGTTCGGGACATAACACTGAAGCTTTCTTT
CASSSGHNTEAFF
>TRBV15|NA|TRBJ1-5|NA
TGTGCCACCAGCAGAGATGCGGGTCAGCCCCAGCATTTT
CATSRDAGQPQHF
>TRBV6-1|NA|TRBJ1-1|NA
TGTGCCAGCAGTCGGAACACTGAAGCTTTCTTT
CASSRNTEAFF
>TRBV6-1|TRBD1|TRBJ1-6|NA
TGTGCCACCCTGGACAGGGTCAGATCACCCCTCCACTTT
CATLDRVRSPLHF
>TRBV2|NA|TRBJ2-1|once
TGTGCCAGCAGTGAAATCGGGACCCTTTCTGAGCAGTTCTTC
CASSEIGTLSEQFF